This TCR beta chain was documented in a study of early T cells in non-severe SARS-CoV-2 infection. TCRdb reprocessed the 5' RACE reads via MiXCR and lists one record per CDR3 protein. The sample contains around 53,000 distinct CDR3 sequences, over 7.5% of which appear only once. This CDR3 contains 15 residues. V lost 1 base and J 0 bases, leaving 9 bases between the germline ends. J is TRBJ1-1 and V is TRBV12-3 or TRBV12-4; D gene uncertain. The specimen was whole blood. The clonotype originates from an adult who was a healthcare worker with PCR-confirmed SARS-CoV-2 infection or an uninfected control (not recorded which). The CDR3 region has the DNA TGTGCCAGCAGTTTAGTACGGGGAGTGAACACTGAAGCTTTCTTT. It is translated as CASSLVRGVNTEAFF.